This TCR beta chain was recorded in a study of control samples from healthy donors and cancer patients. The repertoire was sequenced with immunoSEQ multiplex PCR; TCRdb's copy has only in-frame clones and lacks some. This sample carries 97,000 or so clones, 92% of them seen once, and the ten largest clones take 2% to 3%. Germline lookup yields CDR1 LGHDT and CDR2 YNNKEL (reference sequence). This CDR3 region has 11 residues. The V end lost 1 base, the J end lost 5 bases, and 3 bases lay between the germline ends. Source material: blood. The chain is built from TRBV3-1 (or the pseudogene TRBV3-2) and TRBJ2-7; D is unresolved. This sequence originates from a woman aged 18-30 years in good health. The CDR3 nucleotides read TGTGCCAGCAGCCAAGTCCACGAGCAGTACTTC. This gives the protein CASSQVHEQYF.